This paragraph covers one TCR beta chain sequence. Its target is unknown. Collection occurred without any documented infections or immune events in donors. The repertoire was sequenced with immunoSEQ multiplex PCR; TCRdb's copy has only in-frame clones and lacks some. The sample holds some 99,000 clones, 88% seen once. The sample is drawn from a study of identifying expanded T cells in peripheral blood. Study outcomes and limitations: Approximately two-week clone count variance significantly increased as total template count grew. Over around two and four weeks, about 17 and 20 clones changed, versus roughly 1.1 between replicates.

The CDR3 totals 13 residues. Germline CDR1 SGHTA, CDR2 FQGNSA. With 4 bases removed from V and 7 bases from J, the gap between germline ends came to 13 bases. The rearrangement joins TRBV7-2 to TRBJ1-2; D possibly corresponds to TRBD1 (5 bases). The sample comprised blood. The clonotype comes from a person between 18 and 75 years old in good health. This chain's CDR3 is CASSYTRGPGYTF. The CDR3 DNA follows: TGTGCCAGCAGCTATACGAGGGGACCTGGCTACACCTTC. Full variable domain (outside the CDR3, taken from reference TRBV7-2 and TRBJ1-2): GAGVSQSPSNKVTEKGKDVELRCDPISGHTALYWYRQSLGQGLEFLIYFQGNSAPDKSGLPSDRFSAERTGGSVSTLTIQRTQQEDSAVYLCASSYTRGPGYTFGSGTRLTVV.